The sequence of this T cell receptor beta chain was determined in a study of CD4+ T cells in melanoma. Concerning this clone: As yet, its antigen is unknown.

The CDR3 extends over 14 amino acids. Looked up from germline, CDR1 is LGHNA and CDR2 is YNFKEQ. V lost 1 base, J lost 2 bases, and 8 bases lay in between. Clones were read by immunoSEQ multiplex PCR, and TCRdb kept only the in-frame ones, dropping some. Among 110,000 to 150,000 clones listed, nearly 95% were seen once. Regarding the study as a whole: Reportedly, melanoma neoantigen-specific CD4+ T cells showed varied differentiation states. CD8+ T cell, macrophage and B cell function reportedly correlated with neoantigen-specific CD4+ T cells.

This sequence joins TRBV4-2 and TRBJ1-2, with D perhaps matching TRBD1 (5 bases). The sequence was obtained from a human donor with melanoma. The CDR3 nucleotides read TGTGCCAGCAGCCAAGGGGGACGGAACTATGGCTACACCTTC. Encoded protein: CASSQGGRNYGYTF.